These 20 T cell receptor beta chains originate from one sample sequenced in a study of cytomegalovirus exposure and HLA in healthy donors. Clones were sequenced by immunoSEQ multiplex PCR, and TCRdb holds only the in-frame ones, with some missing. Among about 90,000 clones listed, 84% were seen once. Material for sequencing was PBMCs. These receptors came from a woman under 30 in good health and CMV-seropositive.

The chain has TRBV27 and TRBJ2-1; TRBD2 aligns across 7 bases. The CDR3 is 23 amino acids. Germline CDR1 and CDR2: MNHEY and SMNVEV (reference sequence). V trimming: 10 bases; J trimming: 4 bases; junction bases outside the gene matches: 37. This CDR3 reads CANTRSQGRTWVSLAGEYNEQFF. The CDR3 DNA reads TGTGCCAACACCCGTTCGCAGGGTCGGACTTGGGTGAGTCTGGCGGGGGAATACAATGAGCAGTTCTTC.

The chain combines TRBV2 with TRBJ2-5, with D possibly matching TRBD2 (6 bases). CDR3 length: 13 residues. Germline CDR1 SNHLY, CDR2 FYNNEI. Trimming stripped 6 bases from V and 5 bases from J, with 13 bases between. In nucleotides, the CDR3 is TGTGCCAGCAGCCTGGGAGGTCGGGAGACCCAGTACTTC. Protein: CASSLGGRETQYF.

V and J are TRBV9 and TRBJ2-1; 12 bases are shared with TRBD2. Germline CDR1 reads SGDLS; CDR2 reads YYNGEE. The CDR3 is 15 amino acids. V lost 0 bases to trimming and J lost 14 bases; unmatched junction nucleotides: 9. The CDR3 protein is CASSVEGLAGGLKFF. DNA for the CDR3: TGTGCCAGCAGCGTAGAAGGCCTAGCGGGGGGGCTTAAGTTCTTC. Supplemented by reference TRBV9 and TRBJ2-1, the full variable domain reads DSGVTQTPKHLITATGQRVTLRCSPRSGDLSVYWYQQSLDQGLQFLIQYYNGEERAKGNILERFSAQQFPDLHSELNLSSLELGDSALYFCASSVEGLAGGLKFFGPGTRLTVL.

This clone showed up just once. This rearrangement joins TRBV4-3 to TRBJ1-2, with 7 bases identical to TRBD1. The ends lost 1 base at V and 2 bases at J; junction bases unmatched: 7. CDR1 is LGHNA and CDR2 is YSLEER in the germline V gene. The CDR3 has 16 amino acids. CDR3 in amino acids: CASSQARGQWNYGYTF. The CDR3 region has the DNA TGCGCCAGCAGCCAAGCCAGGGGACAGTGGAACTATGGCTACACCTTC.

This clone turned up a few times. This chain joins TRBV27 and TRBJ2-1; D perhaps matches TRBD1 (6 bases). In germline, CDR1 is MNHEY, CDR2 SMNVEV (reference sequence). The CDR3 extends over 15 amino acids. Trimming cost V 7 bases and J 5 bases, with 18 bases left between them. Here the CDR3 DNA reads TGTGCCAGCAAAACGGGGCAGGGGCATAACAATGAGCAGTTCTTC. It is translated as CASKTGQGHNNEQFF.

The chain carries TRBV15 and TRBJ2-1; weak D call: TRBD2 (6 bases). The CDR3 totals 20 residues. Trimming stripped 4 bases from V and 7 bases from J, with 32 bases between. CDR1 LNHNV and CDR2 YYDKDF come from the germline V gene (reference sequence). The CDR3 sequence: CATSIRNSVRGTSQLNEQFF. The CDR3 DNA sequence: TGTGCCACCAGCATCCGGAATAGTGTCCGGGGGACGAGCCAATTAAATGAGCAGTTCTTC.

This chain joins TRBV27 and TRBJ2-5; 11 bases align to TRBD2. Germline CDR1 reads MNHEY; CDR2 reads SMNVEV (reference sequence). The CDR3 is made up of 15 amino acids. V was clipped by 3 bases and J by 4 bases; unmatched bases: 4. CDR3 sequence reads: CASSFVTSGGETQYF. Written as DNA, the CDR3 is TGTGCCAGCAGTTTCGTCACTAGCGGGGGAGAGACCCAGTACTTC.

The genes are TRBV7-2 and TRBJ2-1, with D perhaps TRBD2 (5 bases). Germline CDR1 is SGHTA and CDR2 is FQGNSA. V dropped 5 bases and J dropped 0 bases, with 17 bases sitting between them. CDR3 length: 17 amino acids. CDR3 sequence: CASSLPAGVVSYNEQFF. The CDR3 DNA sequence: TGTGCCAGCAGCCTCCCGGCCGGGGTCGTCTCCTACAATGAGCAGTTCTTC.

This rearrangement joins TRBV6-4 to TRBJ2-3, with D possibly matching TRBD1 (6 bases). Trimming removed 6 bases from V and 0 bases from J, with 10 bases in between. This CDR3 has 14 amino acids. Per the germline V gene, CDR1 is MRHNA and CDR2 is SNTAGT. As DNA, the CDR3 is TGTGCCAGCAGCGCGCAGGGGAGCACAGATACGCAGTATTTT. Its translation is CASSAQGSTDTQYF.

The V call is TRBV7-9, the J call TRBJ2-3; TRBD2 aligns across 11 bases. Germline values: CDR1 SEHNR, CDR2 FQNEAQ (reference sequence). Germline trimming cut 4 bases from V and 3 bases from J; bases unmatched to any gene: 9. This CDR3 has 17 amino acids. The CDR3 region is CASSSHTSGGTTDTQYF. The CDR3 DNA sequence: TGTGCCAGCAGCTCGCATACTAGCGGGGGTACAACAGATACGCAGTATTTT. Looking up the rest from reference TRBV7-9 and TRBJ2-3 gives the full variable domain: DTGVSQNPRHKITKRGQNVTFRCDPISEHNRLYWYRQTLGQGPEFLTYFQNEAQLEKSRLLSDRFSAERPKGSFSTLEIQRTEQGDSAMYLCASSSHTSGGTTDTQYFGPGTRLTVL.

This chain joins TRBV18 and TRBJ2-1; D is perhaps TRBD2 (6 bases). The CDR3 runs to 15 residues. CDR1 is KGHSH and CDR2 is LQKENI in the germline V gene. V was pared by 3 bases and J by 6 bases, with 15 bases between. The CDR3 region is CASSPPGDPSNEQFF. CDR3 nucleotide sequence: TGTGCCAGCTCACCTCCGGGGGACCCGTCCAATGAGCAGTTCTTC.

V gene TRBV6-6 combines with J gene TRBJ1-2, with D unclear. CDR3 length equals 11 residues. Looked up from germline, CDR1 is MNHNY and CDR2 is SVGAGI (reference sequence). V shed 8 bases and J shed 0 bases, with 4 bases lying between them. For the CDR3, the DNA is TGTGCCAGCCAAACTAACTATGGCTACACCTTC. This codes for CASQTNYGYTF.

This chain links TRBV12-5 with TRBJ2-1; D ambiguous. The germline gives CDR1 LGHNT, CDR2 FRNRAP. This CDR3 is built from 12 residues. Between the trimmed V and J ends, which lost 2 bases and 6 bases, there was a span of 5 bases. CDR3 sequence: CASGLQVNEQFF. CDR3 in DNA: TGTGCTAGTGGTTTGCAGGTCAATGAGCAGTTCTTC.

V usage is TRBV27 and J usage is TRBJ1-4; 10 bases align to TRBD1. V lost 3 bases to trimming and J lost 2 bases; unmatched junction nucleotides: 3. The CDR3 sequence is 16 residues long. The germline V gene has CDR1 MNHEY and CDR2 SMNVEV (reference sequence). Here the CDR3 reads CASSFWGQGTNEKLFF. For the CDR3, the DNA is TGTGCCAGCAGTTTTTGGGGACAGGGGACTAATGAAAAACTGTTTTTT.

This clone appeared a few times. This sequence joins TRBV27 and TRBJ2-5, with 8 bases matching TRBD1. Germline trimming cut 4 bases from V and 4 bases from J; bases unmatched to any gene: 5. CDR1 and CDR2 from the germline V gene are MNHEY and SMNVEV (reference sequence). The CDR3 contains 14 residues. The CDR3 loop is CASSSRTGIETQYF. The CDR3 bases are TGTGCCAGCAGTTCCCGGACAGGGATAGAGACCCAGTACTTC.

The chain links TRBV19 to TRBJ1-2, with 11 bases that match TRBD1. Germline loops: CDR1 LNHDA, CDR2 SQIVND (reference sequence). The ends lost 4 bases at V and 4 bases at J; junction bases unmatched: 8. The CDR3 is 16 residues long. This CDR3 is CASSNTGTGGPYGYTF. The DNA for the CDR3 is TGTGCCAGTAGTAACACCGGGACAGGGGGACCCTATGGCTACACCTTC.

This chain uses TRBV21-1 with TRBJ1-3; the DNA was not compared with TRBD1, the D call given in the table. TRBV21-1 is a known pseudogene. CDR3 length equals 15 residues. In nucleotides, the CDR3 is TGTGCCAGCAGCAAATTGGGACAGATAAGAAACACCATATATTTT. Its translation is CASSKLGQIRNTIYF.

The chain recombines TRBV19 with TRBJ2-7, with 10 bases aligning to TRBD2. Germline CDR1 reads LNHDA; CDR2 reads SQIVND (reference sequence). V lost 4 bases to trimming and J lost 5 bases; unmatched junction nucleotides: 5. The CDR3 is made up of 14 amino acids. In nucleotides, the CDR3 is TGTGCCAGTAGTAGAACACTAGCGGGGAACGAGCAGTACTTC. Translated, it gives CASSRTLAGNEQYF. The full variable domain, rest sourced from reference TRBV19 and TRBJ2-7, is DGGITQSPKYLFRKEGQNVTLSCEQNLNHDAMYWYRQDPGQGLRLIYYSQIVNDFQKGDIAEGYSVSREKKESFPLTVTSAQKNPTAFYLCASSRTLAGNEQYFGPGTRLTVT.

The CDR3 region is CASSVGPGGSYEQYF. DNA of the CDR3: TGTGCCAGCAGCGTAGGGCCAGGGGGCTCCTACGAGCAGTACTTC. The chain combines TRBV9 with TRBJ2-7; TRBD1 matches 7 bases. The CDR3 extends over 15 amino acids. Germline values: CDR1 SGDLS, CDR2 YYNGEE. V lost 0 bases and J lost 0; bases outside the gene matches: 3.

The chain uses TRBV4-1 and TRBJ2-2; TRBD2 aligns across 7 bases. The CDR3 spans 18 residues. Germline V gene data show CDR1 as MGHRA and CDR2 as YSYEKL. V was pared by 0 bases and J by 7 bases, with 14 bases of the junction left unmatched. CDR3 in DNA: TGCGCCAGCAGCCAAGATCCCCGCTCAGTCCGGGGGGACGGGGAGCTGTTTTTT. Residues: CASSQDPRSVRGDGELFF.